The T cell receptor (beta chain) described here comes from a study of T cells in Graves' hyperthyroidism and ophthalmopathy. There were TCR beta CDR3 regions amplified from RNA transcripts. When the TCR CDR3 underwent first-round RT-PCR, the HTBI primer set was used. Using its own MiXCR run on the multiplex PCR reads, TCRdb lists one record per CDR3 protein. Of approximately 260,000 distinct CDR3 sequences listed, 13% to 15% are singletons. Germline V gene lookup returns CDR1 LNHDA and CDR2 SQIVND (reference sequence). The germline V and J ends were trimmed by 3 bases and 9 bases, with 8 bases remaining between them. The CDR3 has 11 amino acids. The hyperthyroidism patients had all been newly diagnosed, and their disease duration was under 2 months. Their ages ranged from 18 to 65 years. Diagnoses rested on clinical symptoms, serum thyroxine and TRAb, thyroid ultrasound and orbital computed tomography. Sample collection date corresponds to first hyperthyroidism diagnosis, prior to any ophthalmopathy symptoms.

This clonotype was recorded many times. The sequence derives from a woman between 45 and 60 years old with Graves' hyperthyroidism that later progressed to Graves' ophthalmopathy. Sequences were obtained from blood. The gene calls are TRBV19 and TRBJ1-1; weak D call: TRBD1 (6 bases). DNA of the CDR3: TGTGCCAGTAGTATCGGACAGAAAGCTTTCTTT. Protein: CASSIGQKAFF.